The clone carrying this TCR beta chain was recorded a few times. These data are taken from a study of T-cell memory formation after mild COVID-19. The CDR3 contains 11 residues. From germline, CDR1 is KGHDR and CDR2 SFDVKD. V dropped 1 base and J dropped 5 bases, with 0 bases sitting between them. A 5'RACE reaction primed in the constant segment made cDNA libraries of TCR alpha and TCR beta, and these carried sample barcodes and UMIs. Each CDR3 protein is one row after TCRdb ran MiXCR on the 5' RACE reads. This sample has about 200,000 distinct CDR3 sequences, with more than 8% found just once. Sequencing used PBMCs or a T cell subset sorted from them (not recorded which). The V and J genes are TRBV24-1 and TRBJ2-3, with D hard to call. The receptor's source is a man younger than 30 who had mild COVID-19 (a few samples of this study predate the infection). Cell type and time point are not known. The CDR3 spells CATSDLDTQYF. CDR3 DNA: TGTGCCACCAGTGATTTAGATACGCAGTATTTT.